The clone carrying this T cell receptor beta chain turned up a few times. This entry comes from a study of tumour-infiltrating T cells in Burkitt lymphoma. Study details: Survival, overall and progression-free, tracked with productive clonality.

Here immunoSEQ multiplex PCR was the method, and the copy in TCRdb shows in-frame clones only, minus some. The repertoire holds 12,000 to 15,000 clones, with 30% as singletons. This CDR3 has 13 residues. Germline V lookup: CDR1 MDHEN, CDR2 SYDVKM. The V and J ends lost 6 bases and 4 bases respectively, with 13 bases between them. The gene calls are TRBV28 and TRBJ2-7; D call uncertain. The specimen sequenced was tumor tissue. The clonotype was recovered from a human donor with diffuse large B-cell lymphoma. The CDR3 DNA is TGTGCCAGCAGCCATGAACTCGGGTACGAGCAGTACTTC. Translating it yields CASSHELGYEQYF.